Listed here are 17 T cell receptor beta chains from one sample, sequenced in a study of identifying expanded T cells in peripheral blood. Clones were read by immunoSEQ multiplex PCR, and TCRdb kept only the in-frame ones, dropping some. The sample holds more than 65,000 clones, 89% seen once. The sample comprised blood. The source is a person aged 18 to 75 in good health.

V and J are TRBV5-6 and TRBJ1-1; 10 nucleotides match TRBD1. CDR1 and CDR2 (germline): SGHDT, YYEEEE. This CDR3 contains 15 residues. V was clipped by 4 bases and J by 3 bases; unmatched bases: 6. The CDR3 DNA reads TGTGCCAGCAGCACCCCCGGGACAGGGGACACTGAAGCTTTCTTT. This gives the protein CASSTPGTGDTEAFF.

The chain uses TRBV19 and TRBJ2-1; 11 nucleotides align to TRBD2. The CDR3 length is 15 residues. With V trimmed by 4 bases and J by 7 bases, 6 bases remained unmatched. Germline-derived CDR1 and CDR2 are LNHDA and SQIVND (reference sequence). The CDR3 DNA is TGTGCCAGTAGTACGCTAGCGGGAGGAAATAATGAGCAGTTCTTC. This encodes CASSTLAGGNNEQFF.

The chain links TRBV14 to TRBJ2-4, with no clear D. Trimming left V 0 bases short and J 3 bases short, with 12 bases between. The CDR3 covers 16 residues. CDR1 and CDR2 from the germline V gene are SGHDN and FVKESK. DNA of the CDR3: TGTGCCAGCAGCCAAGAGAGGACCGTGGGCAAAAACATTCAGTACTTC. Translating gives CASSQERTVGKNIQYF.

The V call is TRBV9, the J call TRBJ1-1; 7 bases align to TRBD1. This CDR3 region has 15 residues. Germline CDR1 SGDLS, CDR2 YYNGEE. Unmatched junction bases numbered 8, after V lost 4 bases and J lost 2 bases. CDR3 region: CASSPSGTANTEAFF. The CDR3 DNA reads TGTGCCAGCAGCCCGTCAGGGACAGCTAACACTGAAGCTTTCTTT. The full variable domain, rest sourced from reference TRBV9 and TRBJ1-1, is DSGVTQTPKHLITATGQRVTLRCSPRSGDLSVYWYQQSLDQGLQFLIQYYNGEERAKGNILERFSAQQFPDLHSELNLSSLELGDSALYFCASSPSGTANTEAFFGQGTRLTVV.

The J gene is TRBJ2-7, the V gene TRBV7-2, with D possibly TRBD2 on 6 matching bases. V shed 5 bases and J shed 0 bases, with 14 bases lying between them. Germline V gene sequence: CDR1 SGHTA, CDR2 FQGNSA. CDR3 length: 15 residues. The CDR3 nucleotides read TGTGCCAGCAGCCCCCGACTAGGTTTCTCCTACGAGCAGTACTTC. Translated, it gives CASSPRLGFSYEQYF.

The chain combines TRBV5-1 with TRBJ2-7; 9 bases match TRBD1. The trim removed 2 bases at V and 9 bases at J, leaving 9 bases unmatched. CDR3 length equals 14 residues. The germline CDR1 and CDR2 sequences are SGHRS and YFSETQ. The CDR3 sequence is CASSFGTGPFGQYF. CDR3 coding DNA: TGCGCCAGCAGCTTCGGGACAGGGCCTTTTGGGCAGTACTTC.

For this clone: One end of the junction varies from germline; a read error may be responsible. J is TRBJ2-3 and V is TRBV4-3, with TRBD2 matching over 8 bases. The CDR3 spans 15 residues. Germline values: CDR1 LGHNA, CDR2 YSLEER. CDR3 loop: CASSQGLAGGDTQYF. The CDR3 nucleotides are TGCGCCAGCAGTCAAGGTCTAGCGGGTGGGGATACGCAGTATTTT.

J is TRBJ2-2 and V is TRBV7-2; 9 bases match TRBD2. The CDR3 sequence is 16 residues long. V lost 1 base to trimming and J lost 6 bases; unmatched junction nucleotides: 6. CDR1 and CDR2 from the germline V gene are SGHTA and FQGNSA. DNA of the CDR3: TGTGCCAGCAGCTTAGTACCTAGCGGGAAAGCCGGGGAGCTGTTTTTT. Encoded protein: CASSLVPSGKAGELFF.

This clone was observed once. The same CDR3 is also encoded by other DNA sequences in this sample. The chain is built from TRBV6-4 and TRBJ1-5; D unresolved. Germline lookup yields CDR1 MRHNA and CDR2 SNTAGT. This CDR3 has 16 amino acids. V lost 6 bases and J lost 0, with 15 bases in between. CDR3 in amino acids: CASRMAAGYSNQPQHF. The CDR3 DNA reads TGTGCCAGCAGGATGGCGGCGGGCTATAGCAATCAGCCCCAGCATTTT.

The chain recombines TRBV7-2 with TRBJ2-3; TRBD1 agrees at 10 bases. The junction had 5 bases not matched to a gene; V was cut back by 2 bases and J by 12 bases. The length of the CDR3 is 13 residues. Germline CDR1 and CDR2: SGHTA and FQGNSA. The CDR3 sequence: CASSLHRDRGQYF. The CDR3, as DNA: TGTGCCAGCAGCTTACACCGGGACAGGGGTCAGTATTTT.

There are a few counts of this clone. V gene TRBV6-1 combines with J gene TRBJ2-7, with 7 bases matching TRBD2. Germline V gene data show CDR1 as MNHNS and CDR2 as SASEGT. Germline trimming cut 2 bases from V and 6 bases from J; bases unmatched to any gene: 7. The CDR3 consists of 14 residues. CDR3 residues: CASSELGLVGEQYF. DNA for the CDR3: TGTGCCAGCAGTGAACTAGGACTAGTGGGCGAGCAGTACTTC.

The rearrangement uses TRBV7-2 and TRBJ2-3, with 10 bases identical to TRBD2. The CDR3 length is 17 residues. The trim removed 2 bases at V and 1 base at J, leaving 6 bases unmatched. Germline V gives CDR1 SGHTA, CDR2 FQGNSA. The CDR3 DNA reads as TGTGCCAGCAGCTTATCGAGCGGGGGGGCGGGCACAGATACGCAGTATTTT. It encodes CASSLSSGGAGTDTQYF.

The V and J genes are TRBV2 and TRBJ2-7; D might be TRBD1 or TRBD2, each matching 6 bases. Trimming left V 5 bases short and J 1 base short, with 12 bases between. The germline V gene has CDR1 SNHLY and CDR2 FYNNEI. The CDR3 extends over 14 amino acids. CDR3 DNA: TGTGCCAGCAGTCGAGAGGGGGGATCCTACGAGCAGTACTTC. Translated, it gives CASSREGGSYEQYF.

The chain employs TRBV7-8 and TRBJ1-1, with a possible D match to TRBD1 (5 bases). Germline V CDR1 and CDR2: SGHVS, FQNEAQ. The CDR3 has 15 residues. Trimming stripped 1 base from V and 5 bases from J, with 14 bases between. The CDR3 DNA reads TGTGCCAGCAGCTTAGGAAGGGGCGCTGGGACTGAAGCTTTCTTT. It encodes CASSLGRGAGTEAFF.

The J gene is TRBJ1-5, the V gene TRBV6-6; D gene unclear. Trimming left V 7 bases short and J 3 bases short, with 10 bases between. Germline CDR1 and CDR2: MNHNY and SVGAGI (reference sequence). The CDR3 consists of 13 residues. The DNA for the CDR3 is TGTGCCAGCACCGTTACTCACAATCAGCCCCAGCATTTT. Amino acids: CASTVTHNQPQHF.

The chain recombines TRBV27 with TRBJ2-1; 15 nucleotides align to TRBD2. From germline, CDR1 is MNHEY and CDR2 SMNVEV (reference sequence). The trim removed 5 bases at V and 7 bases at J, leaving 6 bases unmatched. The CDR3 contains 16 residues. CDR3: CASSLGLAGGQNEQFF. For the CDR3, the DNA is TGTGCCAGCAGTCTCGGACTAGCGGGGGGGCAAAATGAGCAGTTCTTC.

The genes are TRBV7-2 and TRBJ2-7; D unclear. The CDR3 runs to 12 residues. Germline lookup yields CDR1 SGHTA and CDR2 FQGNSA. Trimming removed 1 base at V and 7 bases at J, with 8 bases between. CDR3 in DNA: TGTGCCAGCAGCTTAGACGTCGGTGAGCAGTACTTC. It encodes CASSLDVGEQYF.